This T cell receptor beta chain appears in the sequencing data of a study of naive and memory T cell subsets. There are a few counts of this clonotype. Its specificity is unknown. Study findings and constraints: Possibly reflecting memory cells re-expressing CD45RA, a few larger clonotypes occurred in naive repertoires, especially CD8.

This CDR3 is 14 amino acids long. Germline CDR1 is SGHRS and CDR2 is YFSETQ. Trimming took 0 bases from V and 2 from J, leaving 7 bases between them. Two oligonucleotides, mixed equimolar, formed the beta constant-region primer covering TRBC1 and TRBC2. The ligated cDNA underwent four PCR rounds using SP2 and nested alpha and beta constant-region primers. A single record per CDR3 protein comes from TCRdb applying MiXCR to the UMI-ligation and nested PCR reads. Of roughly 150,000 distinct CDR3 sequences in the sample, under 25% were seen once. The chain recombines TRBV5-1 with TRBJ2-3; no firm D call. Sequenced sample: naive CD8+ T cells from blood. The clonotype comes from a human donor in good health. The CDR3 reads CASSLVRDTDTQYF. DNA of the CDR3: TGCGCCAGCAGCTTGGTTAGGGACACAGATACGCAGTATTTT.